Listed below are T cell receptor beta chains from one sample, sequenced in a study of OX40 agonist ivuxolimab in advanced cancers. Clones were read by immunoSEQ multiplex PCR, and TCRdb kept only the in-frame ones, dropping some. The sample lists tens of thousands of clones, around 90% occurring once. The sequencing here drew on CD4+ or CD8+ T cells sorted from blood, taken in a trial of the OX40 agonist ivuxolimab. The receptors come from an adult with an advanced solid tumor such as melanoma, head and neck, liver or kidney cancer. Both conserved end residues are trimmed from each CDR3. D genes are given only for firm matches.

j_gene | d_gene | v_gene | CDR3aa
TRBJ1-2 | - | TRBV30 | AWSPLGGAEYGYT
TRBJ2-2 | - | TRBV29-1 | SVLRGPQHGELF
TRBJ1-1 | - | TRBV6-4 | ASSEGVNTEAF
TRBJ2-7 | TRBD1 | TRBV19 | ASSTGTGNSYEQY
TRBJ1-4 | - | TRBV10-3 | AISDSQGPNEKLF
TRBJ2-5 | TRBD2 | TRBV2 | ASAREGGLEETQY
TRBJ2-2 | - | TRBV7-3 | ASRRAWDTGELF
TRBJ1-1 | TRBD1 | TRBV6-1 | ASSLTGWLDTEAF
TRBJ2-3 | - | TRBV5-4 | ASSIQATPDTQY
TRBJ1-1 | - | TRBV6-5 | ASSPQGQAEAF
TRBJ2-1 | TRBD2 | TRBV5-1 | ASSFNAGANNEQF
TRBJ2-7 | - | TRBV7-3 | ASSSGVNPGEQY
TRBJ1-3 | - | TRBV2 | ASTMGVRANTIY
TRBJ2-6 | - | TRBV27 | ASSLSRGVGAGANVLT
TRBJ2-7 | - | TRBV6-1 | ASSFKHATYEQY
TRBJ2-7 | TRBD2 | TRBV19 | ASSIGPGRGDYEQY
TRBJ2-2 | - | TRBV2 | ASSAEGSGELF
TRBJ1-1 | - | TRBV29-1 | SAFRWDEAF
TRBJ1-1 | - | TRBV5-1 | ASRASMNTEAF
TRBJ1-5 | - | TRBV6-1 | ASGADFNQPQH
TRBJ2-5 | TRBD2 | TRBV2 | ASSEQASGTETQY
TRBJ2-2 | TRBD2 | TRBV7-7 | ASSLGSGSFTGELF
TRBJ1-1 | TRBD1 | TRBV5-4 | ASSQWGQKPF
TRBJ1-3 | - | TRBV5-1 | ASSLEGPGNTIY
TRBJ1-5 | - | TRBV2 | ASSGRGLLKPQH
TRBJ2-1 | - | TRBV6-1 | ASSDRGYNEQF
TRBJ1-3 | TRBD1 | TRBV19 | ASSMDRDSGNTIY
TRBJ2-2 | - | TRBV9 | ASSVGAWKDTGELF
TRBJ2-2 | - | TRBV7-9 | ASSLLTGELF
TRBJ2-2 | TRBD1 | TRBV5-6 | ASSSQGALNTGELF
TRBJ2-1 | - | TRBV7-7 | ASSSAGAYNEQF
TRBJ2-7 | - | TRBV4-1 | ASSQERLPSSYEQY
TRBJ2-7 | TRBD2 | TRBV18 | ASSGTSGSYEQY
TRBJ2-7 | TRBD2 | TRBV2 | ASKSGVGTYEQY
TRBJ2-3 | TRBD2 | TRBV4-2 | ASSPGLAGGLADTQY
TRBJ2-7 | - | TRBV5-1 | ASSSFPRRPTFSYEQY
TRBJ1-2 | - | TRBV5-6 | ASSSGITNYGYT
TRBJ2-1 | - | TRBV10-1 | ASSSGPDLSNEQF
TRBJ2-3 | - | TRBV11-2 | ASSLVLTDTQY
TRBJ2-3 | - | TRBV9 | ASSVATKTDTQY
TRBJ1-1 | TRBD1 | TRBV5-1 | ASSFTGVTEAF
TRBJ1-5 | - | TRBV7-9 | ASSLAAGTPQH
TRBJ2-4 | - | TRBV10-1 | ASSPYRTLAKNIQY
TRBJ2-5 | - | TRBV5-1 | ASSKVQGVETQY
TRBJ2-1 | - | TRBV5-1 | ASREGTNNEQF